This T cell receptor beta chain emerged from a study of CD8 T cells in Susac syndrome. Germline-derived CDR1 and CDR2 are SNHLY and FYNNEI. The V and J ends lost 3 bases and 0 bases, in that order; junction bases with no gene match: 9. This CDR3 has 18 amino acids. Study outcomes and limitations: The CD4+ T cell repertoires, which came from Susac syndrome patients, showed no sign of clonal expansion.

Notes on this clonotype: What it recognizes is unknown.

After extraction with the RNeasy kit, roughly 0.45 to 1 ug of the RNA was reverse transcribed using random hexamers. Amplification of TCR beta CDR3 used immunoSEQ multiplex PCR across 54 Vbeta and 13 Jbeta. TCRdb independently ran MiXCR on the immunoSEQ multiplex PCR reads; one entry per CDR3 protein. The data show approximately 180,000 distinct CDR3 sequences, roughly 94% seen once. The gene calls are TRBV2 and TRBJ2-4, with 9 bases that match TRBD2. This TCR came from a human donor with Susac syndrome. Sequencing was performed on CD4+ T cells from PBMCs. CDR3 in DNA: TGTGCCAGCAGTGAGGGACTAGCCCCCCCTGGAGCCAAAAACATTCAGTACTTC. Protein: CASSEGLAPPGAKNIQYF.